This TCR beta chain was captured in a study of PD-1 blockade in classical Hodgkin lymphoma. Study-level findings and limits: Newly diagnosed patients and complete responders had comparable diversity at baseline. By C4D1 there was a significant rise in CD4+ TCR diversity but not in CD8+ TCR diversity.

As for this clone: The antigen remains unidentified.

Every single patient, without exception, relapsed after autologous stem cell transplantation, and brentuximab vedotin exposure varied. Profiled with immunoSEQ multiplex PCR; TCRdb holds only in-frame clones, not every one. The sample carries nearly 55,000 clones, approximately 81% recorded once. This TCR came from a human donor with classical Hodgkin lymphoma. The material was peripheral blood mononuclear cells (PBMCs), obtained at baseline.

The CDR3 nucleotides read TGCAGCGTTGTGGCGGAGAACTATGGCTACACCTTC. Protein sequence: CSVVAENYGYTF. The genes are TRBV29-1 and TRBJ1-2; D call uncertain. Trimming stripped 4 bases from V and 2 bases from J, with 8 bases between. The V gene's germline CDR1 is SQVTM and CDR2 ANQGSEA. The CDR3 is 12 amino acids.